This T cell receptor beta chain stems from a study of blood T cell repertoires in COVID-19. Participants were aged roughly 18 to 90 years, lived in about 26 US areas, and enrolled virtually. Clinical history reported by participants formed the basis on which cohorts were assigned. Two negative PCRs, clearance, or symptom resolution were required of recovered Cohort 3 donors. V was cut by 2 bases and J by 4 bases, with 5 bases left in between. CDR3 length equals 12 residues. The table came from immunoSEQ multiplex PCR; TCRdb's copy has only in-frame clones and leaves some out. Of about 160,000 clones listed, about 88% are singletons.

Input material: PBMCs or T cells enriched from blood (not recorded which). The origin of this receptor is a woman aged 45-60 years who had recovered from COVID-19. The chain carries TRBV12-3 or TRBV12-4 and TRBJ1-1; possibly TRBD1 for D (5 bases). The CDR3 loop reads CASSLRGTEAFF. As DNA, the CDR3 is TGTGCCAGCAGTTTAAGGGGCACTGAAGCTTTCTTT.